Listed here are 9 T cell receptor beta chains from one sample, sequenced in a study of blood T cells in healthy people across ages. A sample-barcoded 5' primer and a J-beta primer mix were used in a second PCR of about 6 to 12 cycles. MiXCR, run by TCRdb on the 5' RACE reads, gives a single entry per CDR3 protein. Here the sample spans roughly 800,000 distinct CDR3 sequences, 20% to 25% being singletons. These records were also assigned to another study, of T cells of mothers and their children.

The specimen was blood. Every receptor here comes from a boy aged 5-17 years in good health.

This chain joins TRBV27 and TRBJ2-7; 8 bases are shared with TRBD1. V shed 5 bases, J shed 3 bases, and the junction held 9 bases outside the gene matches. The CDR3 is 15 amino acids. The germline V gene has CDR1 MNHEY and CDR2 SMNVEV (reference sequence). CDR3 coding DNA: TGTGCCAGCAGTGGCCCCGACAGGGGACGCTACGAGCAGTACTTC. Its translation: CASSGPDRGRYEQYF.

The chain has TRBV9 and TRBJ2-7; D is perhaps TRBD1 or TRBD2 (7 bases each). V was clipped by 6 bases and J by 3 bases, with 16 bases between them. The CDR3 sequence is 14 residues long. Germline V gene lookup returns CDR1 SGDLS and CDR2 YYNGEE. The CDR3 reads CASNSGTAHYEQYF. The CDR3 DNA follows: TGTGCCAGCAACAGCGGGACAGCGCACTACGAGCAGTACTTC.

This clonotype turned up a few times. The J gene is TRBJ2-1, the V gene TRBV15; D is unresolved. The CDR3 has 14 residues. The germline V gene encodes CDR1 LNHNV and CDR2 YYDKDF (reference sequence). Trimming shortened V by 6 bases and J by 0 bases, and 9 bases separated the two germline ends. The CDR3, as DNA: TGTGCCACCAGTTCACTCAGCTCCTACAATGAGCAGTTCTTC. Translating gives CATSSLSSYNEQFF.

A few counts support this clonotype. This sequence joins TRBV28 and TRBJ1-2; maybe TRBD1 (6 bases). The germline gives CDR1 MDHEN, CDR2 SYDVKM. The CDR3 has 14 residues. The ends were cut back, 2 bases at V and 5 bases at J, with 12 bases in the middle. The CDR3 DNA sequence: TGTGCCAGCAGTTTAGTTGAGACAGGTTATGGCTACACCTTC. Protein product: CASSLVETGYGYTF.

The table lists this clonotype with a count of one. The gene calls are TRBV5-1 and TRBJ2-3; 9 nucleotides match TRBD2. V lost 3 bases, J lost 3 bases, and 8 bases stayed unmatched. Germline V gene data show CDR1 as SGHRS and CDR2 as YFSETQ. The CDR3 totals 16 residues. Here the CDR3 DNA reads TGCGCCAGCAGCTCGCAACTTAGCGGGAGAACAGATACGCAGTATTTT. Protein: CASSSQLSGRTDTQYF.

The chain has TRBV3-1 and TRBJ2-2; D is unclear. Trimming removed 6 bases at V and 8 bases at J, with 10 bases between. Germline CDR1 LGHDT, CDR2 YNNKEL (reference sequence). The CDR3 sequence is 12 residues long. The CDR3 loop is CASRFLSGELFF. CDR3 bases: TGTGCCAGCAGGTTCCTCTCGGGGGAGCTGTTTTTT.

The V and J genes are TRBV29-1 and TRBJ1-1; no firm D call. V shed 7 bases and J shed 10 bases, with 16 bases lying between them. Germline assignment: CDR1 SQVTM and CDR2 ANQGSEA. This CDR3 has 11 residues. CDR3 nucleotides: TGCAGCGCAGAAGAGGGAGTTATAGCTTTCTTT. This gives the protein CSAEEGVIAFF.

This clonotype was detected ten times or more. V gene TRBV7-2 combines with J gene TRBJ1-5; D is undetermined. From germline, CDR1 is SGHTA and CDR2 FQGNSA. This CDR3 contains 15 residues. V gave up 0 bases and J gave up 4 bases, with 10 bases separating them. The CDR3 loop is CASSLAGNSNQPQHF. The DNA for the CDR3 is TGTGCCAGCAGCTTAGCGGGGAATTCTAATCAGCCCCAGCATTTT.

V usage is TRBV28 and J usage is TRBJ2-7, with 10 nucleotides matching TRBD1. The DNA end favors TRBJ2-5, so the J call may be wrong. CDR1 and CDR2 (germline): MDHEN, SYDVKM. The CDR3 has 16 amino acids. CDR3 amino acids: CASSSQGQGPLSTQYF. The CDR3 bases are TGTGCCAGCAGTTCCCAGGGACAGGGGCCCCTATCGACCCAGTACTTC.